This entry lists 28 T cell receptor beta chains sequenced from one sample in a study of response to subunit inactivated influenza vaccine. One entry per CDR3 protein results from TCRdb running MiXCR on the RT-PCR reads. The sample records about 540,000 distinct CDR3 sequences, about 15% being singletons. The sequencing here drew on PBMCs from blood, taken 11 to 12 days after vaccination. Receptors were obtained from a man over 45 who received an inactivated influenza vaccine.

This clonotype turned up a few times. The chain uses TRBV10-3 and TRBJ1-1, with a weak D call TRBD1 (6 bases). V lost 6 bases and J lost 0, with 11 bases in between. The CDR3 has 14 residues. Germline V gene data show CDR1 as ENHRY and CDR2 as SYGVKD. The CDR3 region has the DNA TGTGCCATCAGAGGGACAACCTTGAACACTGAAGCTTTCTTT. It translates to CAIRGTTLNTEAFF.

The V gene is TRBV7-6, the J gene TRBJ1-3, with D unresolved. The germline gives CDR1 SGHVS, CDR2 FNYEAQ. This CDR3 region has 18 residues. Trimming removed 1 base at V and 2 bases at J, with 18 bases between. CDR3 bases: TGTGCCAGCAGCTTAGTCCCTAAGGGCCTTCCTCCTGGAAACACCATATATTTT. Protein: CASSLVPKGLPPGNTIYF. Filled out from reference TRBV7-6 and TRBJ1-3, the complete variable domain reads GAGVSQSPRYKVTKRGQDVALRCDPISGHVSLYWYRQALGQGPEFLTYFNYEAQQDKSGLPNDRFSAERPEGSISTLTIQRTEQRDSAMYRCASSLVPKGLPPGNTIYFGEGSWLTVV.

This clonotype was recorded many times. V and J are TRBV27 and TRBJ2-3, with no clear D. The ends were cut back, 3 bases at V and 1 base at J, with 8 bases in the middle. This CDR3 spans 14 amino acids. Germline V gene lookup returns CDR1 MNHEY and CDR2 SMNVEV (reference sequence). This chain's CDR3 is CASSFGRGTDTQYF. CDR3 bases: TGTGCCAGCAGTTTCGGCCGGGGCACAGATACGCAGTATTTT.

This clonotype was counted a few times. This chain uses TRBV30 with TRBJ2-7; D perhaps matches TRBD2 (6 bases). The CDR3 is made up of 14 amino acids. The V gene's germline CDR1 is GTSNPN and CDR2 SVGIG (reference sequence). V was cut by 6 bases and J by 4 bases, with 19 bases left in between. CDR3 DNA: TGTGCCTGTTATACGCGGGAAAGTGGGTACGAGCAGTACTTC. This codes for CACYTRESGYEQYF. The variable domain in full, with the rest retrieved from reference TRBV30 and TRBJ2-7, is SQTIHQWPATLVQPVGSPLSLECTVEGTSNPNLYWYRQAAGRGLQLLFYSVGIGQISSEVPQNLSASRPQDRQFILSSKKLLLSDSGFYLCACYTRESGYEQYFGPGTRLTVT.

This chain uses TRBV7-2 with TRBJ1-1; no clear D gene. The CDR3 extends over 12 amino acids. V lost 5 bases and J lost 7, with 11 bases in between. The germline gives CDR1 SGHTA, CDR2 FQGNSA. In nucleotides, the CDR3 is TGTGCCAGCAGCCCAGCCGACCGTGAAGCTTTCTTT. Its protein is CASSPADREAFF.

The chain couples TRBV6-2 or TRBV6-3 to TRBJ1-5; the D is unclear. Looked up from germline, CDR1 is MNHEY and CDR2 is SVGEGT. The CDR3 runs to 13 residues. Trimming removed 2 bases at V and 5 bases at J, with 7 bases between. Here the CDR3 DNA reads TGTGCCAGCAGTTACGGACGGTATCAGCCCCAGCATTTT. Translating it yields CASSYGRYQPQHF.

This clonotype has more than one count but fewer than ten. The chain links TRBV11-1 to TRBJ2-7, with D perhaps assigned TRBD1 or TRBD2 (5 bases each). V gave up 6 bases and J gave up 2 bases, with 14 bases separating them. Germline V gives CDR1 SGHAT, CDR2 FQDESV (reference sequence). The CDR3 extends over 14 amino acids. The CDR3 region is CASSPEGRAYEQYF. In nucleotides, the CDR3 is TGTGCCAGCAGTCCCGAGGGGCGGGCCTACGAGCAGTACTTC.

In its sample, this clonotype was seen a few times. This sequence joins TRBV9 and TRBJ2-1; D unresolved. The CDR3 consists of 12 residues. V gave up 0 bases and J gave up 8 bases, with 6 bases separating them. The germline gives CDR1 SGDLS, CDR2 YYNGEE. CDR3 DNA: TGTGCCAGCAGCGTAGCCGTAGATGAGCAGTTCTTC. It encodes CASSVAVDEQFF. The variable domain in full, with the rest retrieved from reference TRBV9 and TRBJ2-1, is DSGVTQTPKHLITATGQRVTLRCSPRSGDLSVYWYQQSLDQGLQFLIQYYNGEERAKGNILERFSAQQFPDLHSELNLSSLELGDSALYFCASSVAVDEQFFGPGTRLTVL.

The rearrangement uses TRBV4-2 and TRBJ2-2; tentatively, D is TRBD2 (7 bases). Germline V gene lookup returns CDR1 LGHNA and CDR2 YNFKEQ. Trimming took 0 bases from V and 4 from J, leaving 12 bases between them. The CDR3 has 16 residues. The CDR3 bases are TGTGCCAGCAGCCAAGAGTGGAGGGGGGGCACCGGGGAGCTGTTTTTT. Encoded protein: CASSQEWRGGTGELFF.

This clonotype was detected ten times or more. The CDR3 reads CASSFGRESDTQYF. The CDR3 coding sequence is TGCGCCAGCAGCTTCGGGCGGGAGTCAGATACGCAGTATTTT. The chain is built from TRBV5-1 and TRBJ2-3; TRBD2 agrees at 7 bases. CDR3 length: 14 residues. With 2 bases clipped from V and 4 bases from J, the junction kept 4 bases outside the gene matches. The germline V gene has CDR1 SGHRS and CDR2 YFSETQ.

This clonotype was recorded a few times. The V and J genes are TRBV5-4 and TRBJ2-7, with TRBD2 identical over 14 bases. With V trimmed by 3 bases and J by 5 bases, 4 bases remained unmatched. The CDR3 has 15 amino acids. Looked up from germline, CDR1 is SGHNT and CDR2 is YYREEE (reference sequence). CDR3 in amino acids: CASSSGLAGANEQYF. The CDR3 DNA sequence: TGTGCCAGCAGCTCGGGACTAGCGGGAGCCAACGAGCAGTACTTC.

There are many counts of this clonotype. The chain joins TRBV7-8 to TRBJ1-5, with D tentatively TRBD1 (5 bases). The germline V gene encodes CDR1 SGHVS and CDR2 FQNEAQ. V was trimmed by 4 bases and J by 1 base, leaving 8 bases between them. The CDR3 runs 14 residues. CDR3 DNA: TGTGCCAGCAGCTGGGGGGTCAGCAATCAGCCCCAGCATTTT. Translation gives CASSWGVSNQPQHF.

In this sample, this clonotype turned up a few times. This chain links TRBV5-1 with TRBJ1-3; no firm D call. This CDR3 has 13 residues. Germline assignment: CDR1 SGHRS and CDR2 YFSETQ. Trimming took 6 bases from V and 4 from J, leaving 11 bases between them. CDR3 nucleotides: TGCGCCAGCACCCTGGTCCCCGGAAACACCATATATTTT. It translates to CASTLVPGNTIYF.

This clonotype was detected a few times. The rearrangement joins TRBV6-1 to TRBJ1-5; a weak D match, TRBD1 (6 bases). CDR1 MNHNS and CDR2 SASEGT come from the germline V gene. Trimming shortened V by 7 bases and J by 3 bases, and 19 bases separated the two germline ends. CDR3 length: 16 residues. The CDR3 bases are TGTGCCAGCACCCAAACAGGGTATGGGGCCAATCAGCCCCAGCATTTT. Its protein product is CASTQTGYGANQPQHF.

The sample holds a few counts of this clonotype. The chain is built from TRBV6-5 and TRBJ2-2; TRBD2 is a possible D gene (5 bases). Trimming stripped 2 bases from V and 7 bases from J, with 11 bases between. The CDR3 extends over 14 amino acids. The germline CDR1 and CDR2 sequences are MNHEY and SVGAGI. CDR3 nucleotide sequence: TGTGCCAGCAGTTACACACTAGATATCGGGGAGCTGTTTTTT. Translation gives CASSYTLDIGELFF.

The CDR3 sequence is CASSQGDTLWDTQYF. The CDR3 DNA reads TGTGCCAGCAGCCAGGGGGACACCCTTTGGGATACGCAGTATTTT. The chain couples TRBV4-2 to TRBJ2-3, with D tentatively TRBD1 (6 bases). V lost 3 bases, J lost 6 bases, and 16 bases lay in between. Per the germline V gene, CDR1 is LGHNA and CDR2 is YNFKEQ. This CDR3 has 15 residues.

The table lists this clonotype with a few counts. The chain has TRBV29-1 and TRBJ2-4, with 14 bases fitting TRBD2. The CDR3 is 14 amino acids. Trimming at V came to 6 bases and at J to 7 bases, leaving 5 bases not matched to a gene. CDR1 is SQVTM and CDR2 is ANQGSEA in the germline V gene. The DNA for the CDR3 is TGCAGCGTAGTGACTAGCGGGAGGGCGAACATTCAGTACTTC. Translated, it gives CSVVTSGRANIQYF.

This clonotype has just a few counts. The chain has TRBV6-5 and TRBJ2-6; TRBD1 is a possible D gene (6 bases). The CDR3 has 16 amino acids. Germline V gene lookup returns CDR1 MNHEY and CDR2 SVGAGI. The germline V and J ends were trimmed by 0 bases and 4 bases, with 10 bases remaining between them. The CDR3 coding sequence is TGTGCCAGCAGTTACTCGGATCAGGGGGGGGCCAACGTCCTGACTTTC. Encoded protein: CASSYSDQGGANVLTF.

This clonotype has only a few counts. This chain links TRBV5-5 with TRBJ1-4; 8 bases map to TRBD1. The CDR3 is 15 residues long. Losses at the gene ends were 3 bases for V and 7 bases for J; bases not matched to a gene: 8. Germline loops: CDR1 SGHKS, CDR2 YYEKEE (reference sequence). This chain's CDR3 is CASSSTGQDTEKLFF. The CDR3 DNA follows: TGTGCCAGCAGCTCAACGGGACAGGACACTGAAAAACTGTTTTTT.

On this clonotype: The junction departs from the called germline gene at one end, perhaps through a read error. V is TRBV6-1 and J is TRBJ2-7, with D possibly TRBD1 on 6 matching bases. The CDR3 runs 13 residues. The germline gives CDR1 MNHNS, CDR2 SASEGT. CDR3 DNA: TGTGCCAGCGGCCGGGACATAAAAAACTTGCGGGCCTTC. Translation: CASGRDIKNLRAF.

A few counts support this clonotype. This chain connects TRBV12-3 or TRBV12-4 to TRBJ2-7; TRBD1 is a possible D gene (6 bases). Deletions cut 6 bases from V and 0 bases from J, with 12 bases between. The CDR3 runs 14 residues. CDR3 sequence (DNA): TGTGCCAGCAGGCGGCAGGGGCACTCCTACGAGCAGTACTTC. As protein: CASRRQGHSYEQYF.

The V gene is TRBV10-1, the J gene TRBJ2-7, with TRBD2 matching over 7 bases. The CDR3 sequence is 14 residues long. V dropped 7 bases and J dropped 2; count of bases not matched to a gene: 8. CDR1 and CDR2 (germline): WNHNN, SYGVQD (reference sequence). CDR3 in amino acids: CASIPAGTTYEQYF. The DNA for the CDR3 is TGCGCCAGCATTCCGGCGGGGACTACCTACGAGCAGTACTTC.

The table lists this clonotype with a few counts. V and J are TRBV20-1 and TRBJ2-1; 11 positions agree with TRBD2. The trim removed 6 bases at V and 6 bases at J, leaving 10 bases unmatched. The CDR3 contains 15 residues. Germline assignment: CDR1 DFQATT and CDR2 SNEGSKA (reference sequence). The CDR3 here is CSADYSGRAGNEQFF. CDR3 sequence (DNA): TGCAGTGCCGATTATAGCGGGAGGGCCGGCAATGAGCAGTTCTTC.

V usage is TRBV28 and J usage is TRBJ2-7, with D uncertain. The ends were cut back, 3 bases at V and 1 base at J, with 10 bases in the middle. CDR1 is MDHEN, CDR2 SYDVKM, per germline. This CDR3 has 14 amino acids. The CDR3 DNA is TGTGCCAGCAGTTTCGGCAGTCTTTCCTACGAGCAGTACTTC. Translated, it gives CASSFGSLSYEQYF. The full variable domain, in which reference TRBV28 and TRBJ2-7 provide the parts outside the CDR3, is DVKVTQSSRYLVKRTGEKVFLECVQDMDHENMFWYRQDPGLGLRLIYFSYDVKMKEKGDIPEGYSVSREKKERFSLILESASTNQTSMYLCASSFGSLSYEQYFGPGTRLTVT.

This clonotype was picked up many times. The V and J genes are TRBV12-3 or TRBV12-4 and TRBJ1-2; perhaps TRBD1 as D (6 bases). Trimming removed 2 bases from V and 4 bases from J, with 17 bases in between. CDR3 length: 16 residues. CDR3 DNA: TGTGCCAGCAGTTTATCGGCGAGGGGGGTTAGCTATGGCTACACCTTC. Amino acids: CASSLSARGVSYGYTF.

This clonotype has only a few counts. The chain uses TRBV7-2 and TRBJ2-7; D possibly corresponds to TRBD1 (6 bases). The CDR3 extends over 13 amino acids. The ends were cut back, 4 bases at V and 3 bases at J, with 10 bases in the middle. Germline V gene sequence: CDR1 SGHTA, CDR2 FQGNSA. The CDR3 sequence: CASSSQGYYEQYF. The CDR3 DNA follows: TGTGCCAGCAGCTCGCAGGGGTACTACGAGCAGTACTTC.

This chain connects TRBV20-1 to TRBJ2-4, with TRBD1 identical over 8 bases. The CDR3 covers 16 residues. The V gene's germline CDR1 is DFQATT and CDR2 SNEGSKA (reference sequence). J lost 4 bases, V lost 0 bases, and 8 bases had no gene match. The CDR3 bases are TGCAGTGCTAGAGATGAGTCGACAGGGGTAAAAAACATTCAGTACTTC. It is translated as CSARDESTGVKNIQYF.

The V gene is TRBV6-2 or TRBV6-3, the J gene TRBJ1-5; D is unclear. Per germline, CDR1 MNHEY and CDR2 SVGEGT. This CDR3 region has 12 residues. The ends were cut back, 6 bases at V and 7 bases at J, with 10 bases in the middle. The CDR3 spells CASSRLEQPQHF. The CDR3 DNA is TGTGCCAGCAGCCGCCTGGAACAGCCCCAGCATTTT.